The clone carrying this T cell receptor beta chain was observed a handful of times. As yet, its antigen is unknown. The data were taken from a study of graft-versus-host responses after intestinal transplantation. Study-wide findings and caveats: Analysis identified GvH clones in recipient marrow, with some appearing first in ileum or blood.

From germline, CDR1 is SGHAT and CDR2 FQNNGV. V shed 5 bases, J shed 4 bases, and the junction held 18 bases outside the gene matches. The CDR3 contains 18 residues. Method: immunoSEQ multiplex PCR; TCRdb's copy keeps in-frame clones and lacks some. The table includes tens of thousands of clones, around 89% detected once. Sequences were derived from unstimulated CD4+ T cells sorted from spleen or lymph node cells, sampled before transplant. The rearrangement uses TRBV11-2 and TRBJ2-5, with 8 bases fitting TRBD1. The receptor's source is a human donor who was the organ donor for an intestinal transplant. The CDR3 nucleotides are TGTGCCAGCAGCATTACAGGGGGTAGAAGTCGATTCGGAGAGACCCAGTACTTC. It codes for CASSITGGRSRFGETQYF.